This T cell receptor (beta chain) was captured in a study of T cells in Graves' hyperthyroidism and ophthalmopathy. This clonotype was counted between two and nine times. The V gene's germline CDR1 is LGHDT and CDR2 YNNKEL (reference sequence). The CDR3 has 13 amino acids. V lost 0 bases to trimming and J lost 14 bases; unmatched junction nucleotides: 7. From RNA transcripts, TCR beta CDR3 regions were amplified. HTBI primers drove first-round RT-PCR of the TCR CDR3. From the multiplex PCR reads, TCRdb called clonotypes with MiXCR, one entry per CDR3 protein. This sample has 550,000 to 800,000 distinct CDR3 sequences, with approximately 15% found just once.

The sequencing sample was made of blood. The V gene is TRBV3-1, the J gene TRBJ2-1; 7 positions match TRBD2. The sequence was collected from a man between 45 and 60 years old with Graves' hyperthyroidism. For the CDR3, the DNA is TGTGCCAGCAGCCAAGACGTCGGACTAGATAAGTTCTTC. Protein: CASSQDVGLDKFF.